This TCR beta chain derives from a study of blood T cell repertoires in COVID-19. Across the study: Specimens from acute and convalescent COVID-19 originated in the United States, Italy and Spain. PBMCs, B-cell-depleted T cells, or T cells provided the cDNA or gDNA that made up the material.

How the authors handled the data: Estimates of nucleated cell counts were drawn from the amplification of reference gene primers. Sequencing used immunoSEQ multiplex PCR; TCRdb keeps in-frame clones, though not all of them. V, J and clone size derive from that table, while D and trimming were established from the DNA sequence. The sample records 100,000 to 150,000 clones, less than 90% being singletons. The CDR3 consists of 14 residues. CDR1 is MDHEN and CDR2 is SYDVKM in the germline V gene. V lost 3 bases and J 9 bases, leaving 12 bases between the germline ends. The clonotype originates from a woman aged 25 to 39 who had recovered from COVID-19. The chain combines TRBV28 with TRBJ1-6; D perhaps matches TRBD1 (6 bases). Sample: peripheral blood. This CDR3 is CASSLGRGSSPLHF. CDR3 nucleotides: TGTGCCAGCAGTTTGGGGAGGGGGAGTTCACCCCTCCACTTT.